This T cell receptor beta chain came from a study of cytomegalovirus exposure and HLA in healthy donors. General study findings and limits: The study listed some 160 cytomegalovirus-associated TCR beta chains. The study found most TCR sequences rare, yet found some public TCRs in many donors.

Here immunoSEQ multiplex PCR was the method, and the copy in TCRdb shows in-frame clones only, minus some. This sample has about 50,000 clones, with around 94% found just once. Points on this clone: Antigen unknown.

This CDR3 spans 16 amino acids. V was trimmed by 0 bases and J by 9 bases, leaving 19 bases between them. Germline lookup yields CDR1 SGDLS and CDR2 YYNGEE. Sequencing was done on a sample of PBMCs. This TCR derives from a man younger than 35 in good health and CMV-seronegative. The chain links TRBV9 to TRBJ2-1, with a weak D call TRBD1 (5 bases). This CDR3 reads CASSVVPSAQRGEQFF. In nucleotides, the CDR3 is TGTGCCAGCAGCGTAGTCCCAAGCGCGCAAAGGGGTGAGCAGTTCTTC. Using reference TRBV9 and TRBJ2-1 for the parts outside the CDR3, the full variable domain is DSGVTQTPKHLITATGQRVTLRCSPRSGDLSVYWYQQSLDQGLQFLIQYYNGEERAKGNILERFSAQQFPDLHSELNLSSLELGDSALYFCASSVVPSAQRGEQFFGPGTRLTVL.